This TCR beta chain was observed in a study of cytomegalovirus exposure and HLA in healthy donors listed by TCRdb under 2017. About the study as a whole: An earlier analysis of roughly 500 of the donors reported approximately 270 Gb of sequence data and 100 million to 130 million unique TCR beta sequences from some 180 million T cells. Approximately 300 gigabases of sequencing data and tens of millions of unique TCR sequences were included in an early release covering roughly 600 HLA-typed donors. The genetic ancestry cluster associated with self-reported Caucasian donors included 81% of the roughly 400 genotyped donors. The study was designed to test whether signatures of past pathogen exposure could be identified by cataloging public T cell receptors. The study used immunosequencing to profile the T cell repertoires of several hundred subjects and linked those repertoires to cytomegalovirus serostatus. A separate validation cohort of 90 to 150 different subjects was used in addition to the roughly 670-subject first cohort. The study combined high-throughput TCR immunosequencing, statistical association of individual TCRs with disease status, and machine learning to predict cytomegalovirus infection status. A later analysis re-examined previously published TCR beta repertoires from about 700 donors and added high-resolution HLA genotyping to investigate patterns of TCR occurrence. Rather than using new phenotypic data, the later analysis identified candidate immune exposures from TCR beta sequences and from how often those sequences occurred across donors. An earlier analysis of a few hundred of the donors applied high-throughput TCR beta sequencing to assess whether each TCR beta V gene segment acted as functional or pseudogenic. Donor age, sex, ethnicity and CMV serostatus were compiled alongside the repertoire data. In a later genetic analysis, genome-wide SNP genotypes for about three fifths of the roughly 670 donors were used, and that subset was treated as a discovery cohort. All discovery cohort repertoires had been generated using a single sequencing platform. HLA typing covered class I and class II loci at four-digit resolution. The number of donors typed differed by locus, with roughly 620-630 for A, B, C, DRB1 and DQB1, more than 500 for DQA1, 606 for DPA1, and around 460 for DPB1. Roughly 5 DR-DQ haplotypes were treated as single units for association and clustering because of strong linkage in the cohort. On average, around 200,000 unique TCR beta nucleotide sequences were sequenced per donor among 398 genotyped donors of the cohort, with 15% to 20% of those sequences being non-productive. What the work shows at the level of the full study, not this receptor alone: In this cohort, only TCR beta chains were sequenced, and detectable features were limited by the absence of alpha or paired-chain data. The study gave a list of some 150 TCR beta chains associated with cytomegalovirus. A further reported finding was that TCR beta sequences accurately predicted the HLA-A and HLA-B alleles for most subjects in the first cohort. Because counts were too low, more than 15 rarely observed V segments, including chromosome 9 orphons, were left out of the earlier analysis of several hundred of the donors. Presence/absence analyses assumed roughly uniform sequencing depth across donors, an assumption that may not hold. In a later analysis, HLA-associated TCR beta chains showed more clonal expansion and lower generation probabilities than non-associated chains that were equally common. Across donors, most TCR sequences were observed very rarely, whereas some public TCRs were present in many individuals. Linkage disequilibrium might explain the correlated functional status among segregating V segments, but an unknown experimental factor could not be ruled out. At a false discovery rate of 0.05, a later analysis linked 16,951 TCR beta sequences to specific HLA alleles. V-gene and J-gene trimming of TCR beta chains was associated with a missense DCLRE1C variant in a later genetic analysis, and the association was replicated in an independent cohort. According to a later analysis, TCR association rates differed among HLA loci, with DRB1 alleles showing the most associated TCRs and HLA-C alleles showing the fewest. A cluster of highly shared sequence variants was judged likely to be a technical artifact of the sequencing pipeline. According to the authors, the approach could potentially be generalized to other disease states and immunological phenotypes. In a later analysis, several top co-occurrence clusters were reported to appear linked to parvovirus B19, influenza, CMV and Epstein-Barr virus. In both the original and validation cohorts, the classifier was reported to diagnose cytomegalovirus status with high specificity and sensitivity. In a later genetic analysis, fewer N-insertions in productive TCRs were reported among donors in an Asian-associated ancestry cluster than the roughly 700-donor mean. In an earlier analysis of approximately 590 of the donors, most TCR beta V segments were observed in productive rearrangements about 90% or about 30% of the time, broadly matching IMGT annotations. Because HLA typing was unavailable for some donors at each locus, only the typed subset was used in association tests. CMV serostatus was the only immune exposure information available for the cohort. A later analysis found that most CMV-associated TCR beta chains appeared HLA-restricted, with HLA associations seemingly driven largely by CMV exposure. In vitro tests confirmed that a few of the cytomegalovirus-associated TCR beta chains recognize cytomegalovirus antigens. Strong co-occurrence of HLA alleles, especially DR and DQ, made assigning TCR associations to individual alleles difficult.

The cohort was made up of 666 healthy bone marrow donors. At the time of sampling, every cohort member was nominally healthy, though immune exposures that went unrecorded were likely present. The donor was CMV seronegative and was included in the group of about 400 seronegative cohort members. Each donor provided a peripheral blood sample, and peripheral blood mononuclear cells were used for TCR beta sequencing. Genomic DNA extraction from the blood cell samples was performed with the Qiagen DNeasy Blood Extraction Kit. Note on this clone: Its binding antigen is unknown. Per-nucleotide qualities are absent, and no much larger clonotype sits a single base away.

Libraries came from the immunoSEQ multiplex PCR assay. The multiplex PCR relied on a mix of 60 forward primers for TCR Vbeta segments and 13 reverse primers for TCR Jbeta segments. The CDR3 region of rearranged TCR beta genes was amplified from genomic DNA with a multiplex PCR assay. On the Illumina HiSeq System, the amplified TCR beta libraries were sequenced as 87-base-pair reads. In the paper's pipeline: A later analysis counted some 80 million unique TCR beta chains across the 650 to 700 repertoires, and approximately 11 million of these chains were shared by at least two donors. Raw reads were error-corrected and collapsed into unique sequences with a nearest-neighbor algorithm that merged closely related sequences to remove PCR and sequencing errors. Alignment of CDR3 sequences to IMGT reference sequences was used to assign V, D and J gene segments. For a sequence to be retained, a match of at least six nucleotides to both a V gene segment and a J gene segment was required. A rearrangement was called productive if the CDR3 had no stop codons and remained in frame with V and J, and every other rearrangement was called non-productive. Following IMGT convention, CDR3 was defined as the stretch from the second conserved V-encoded cysteine to the conserved J-encoded phenylalanine. The earlier analysis of a few hundred of the donors excluded sequences that lacked an unambiguous match to a single V gene segment. An earlier analysis of around 600 of the donors classified V segments as functional when productive rearrangements were above 56.7% and as segregating when the standard deviation between donors was above 5%. To diagnose cytomegalovirus status from the catalog of TCR beta chain sequences, a statistical classification framework was built. V and J gene assignment, in a later analysis, came from comparing TCR nucleotide sequences with IMGT/GENE-DB human TR gene sequences. The TCRdist pipeline was used in a later analysis to assign CDR3 sequences and most-parsimonious VDJ recombination scenarios. In a later analysis, every TCR beta chain was defined by the combination of its CDR3 amino acid sequence and its V-gene family, and reads without a unique V-gene family were dropped. As a way to deal with suspected cross-contamination and a sequencing artifact, a later analysis dropped roughly 600 nucleotide sequences that were highly shared and had low generation probability. In a later analysis, a clonal expansion index was calculated for each public chain from normalized within-repertoire ranks of inferred template counts. Generation probabilities in a later analysis came from a VDJ recombination model fitted to out-of-frame rearrangements, and those results were checked against IGoR. In a later analysis, TCR-TCR, TCR-HLA and TCR-CMV co-occurrence was scored with hypergeometric tests, and a repertoire-size bias correction was applied to TCR pairs. To estimate false discovery rates, a later analysis permuted the HLA or CMV assignments 20 times. In a later analysis, co-occurring TCRs were grouped using DBSCAN, with TCRdist sequence similarity added in when clustering inside HLA-allele-positive subsets. Repertoires with fewer than 30,000 or more than 120,000 public chains were left out of co-occurrence clustering, as were a handful of repertoires with anomalous nucleotide sharing. TCRdb mirrors the immuneACCESS table, restricted to in-frame sequences. Some clones are absent from its copies; in checked studies, under half trace to an unresolved V gene, and the reason for the others is unknown. Clone size and the V and J calls come from that table; the DNA yielded D and trimming. Recorded for this sample are some 110,000 clones; 80% to 85% of them occurred a single time. The leading ten clones occupy about 3.9% of the sample.

Sequencing was done on a sample of PBMCs. The TCR comes from a woman aged 25 to 45 in good health and CMV-seronegative.

This receptor has the CDR3 CASSLDLRIASAYEQYF. The DNA is as follows: TGTGCCAGCAGCTTAGATCTAAGAATAGCCAGCGCGTACGAGCAGTACTTC. The chain is encoded by TRBV11-2 joined to TRBJ2-7; there is no confident call for the D gene. Including cysteine and phenylalanine, the CDR3 has 17 amino acids. Only the CDR3 portion is preserved as DNA: 51 bases, with reading frame beginning at the first base. Via the germline V gene, CDR1 is SGHAT and CDR2 FQNNGV. Trimming costs V 0 bases and J 4 bases, and their ends lie 19 bases apart.